Below, 5 T cell receptor beta chains from the same sample are listed, as sequenced in a study of tumor-infiltrating lymphocytes in primary liver carcinoma. For each extraction, RNA and DNA were obtained together from 20-30 mg of unsorted bulk tissue. From around 500 ng total RNA, TCR beta cDNA was generated with a primer in the constant region. For TCR beta, libraries were produced by three nested multiplex PCR rounds using slightly modified ARM-PCR. The opening two PCR rounds, 10 cycles each, paired TRBV1-TRBV30 forward primers with a C-beta reverse primer. Each CDR3 protein is one row after TCRdb ran MiXCR on the multiplex PCR reads. The sample includes more than 50,000 distinct CDR3 sequences, around three quarters of them seen just once. The material sequenced was liver tumor tissue from sampling region 2. Subset reported: tumor region T2, inferior pole. These receptors were taken from a man in his forties with primary liver carcinoma and hepatitis B virus infection.

With regard to this clonotype: One end of the junction does not line up with germline, which may come from a read error. This sequence joins TRBV12-3 or TRBV12-4 and TRBJ1-5; no clear D gene. The J call could be wrong; TRBJ2-3 is a better fit for the DNA end. The CDR3 loop spans 11 amino acids. Written as DNA, the CDR3 is TGTGCCACCAGTTTAGATCAGCCCCAGTATTTT. Translating gives CATSLDQPQYF.

This clonotype was counted at least ten times. The J gene is TRBJ2-6, the V gene TRBV12-3 or TRBV12-4; 11 bases align to TRBD1. This CDR3 has 19 amino acids. Trimming cost V 5 bases and J 1 base; bases outside gene matches: 10. The CDR3 DNA is TGTGCCAGCAGTCCCCGGGACAGGGGGTTATTATCTGGGGCCAACGTCCTGACTTTC. Residues: CASSPRDRGLLSGANVLTF.

This clonotype showed up many times. V gene TRBV28 combines with J gene TRBJ2-4; D is possibly TRBD2 (6 bases). Germline V gene lookup returns CDR1 MDHEN and CDR2 SYDVKM. V was shortened by 7 bases and J by 3 bases, with 13 bases between the two germline ends. The CDR3 extends over 14 amino acids. This CDR3 is CASTGRLGKNIQYF. The CDR3 DNA reads TGTGCCAGCACTGGGAGGTTAGGCAAAAACATTCAGTACTTC.

With respect to this clonotype: At one of its ends the junction is not consistent with the germline gene, which may arise from a read error. J is TRBJ2-1 and V is TRBV12-5; 8 bases map to TRBD2. The CDR3 is 16 residues long. From germline, CDR1 is LGHNT and CDR2 FRNRAP. In nucleotides, the CDR3 is TGTGCTAGTGGTTTGGTACTAGCGGTAGAGGGGAATGAGCAATTCTTC. Amino acid sequence: CASGLVLAVEGNEQFF.

This clonotype showed up many times. V and J are TRBV7-9 and TRBJ2-1; unclear D gene. Germline-derived CDR1 and CDR2 are SEHNR and FQNEAQ (reference sequence). The CDR3 has 14 residues. The V gene lost 0 bases and the J gene lost 8 bases, with 11 bases spanning the gap. CDR3: CASSLARYTDEQFF. CDR3 DNA sequence: TGTGCCAGCAGCTTAGCGCGATATACGGATGAGCAGTTCTTC.